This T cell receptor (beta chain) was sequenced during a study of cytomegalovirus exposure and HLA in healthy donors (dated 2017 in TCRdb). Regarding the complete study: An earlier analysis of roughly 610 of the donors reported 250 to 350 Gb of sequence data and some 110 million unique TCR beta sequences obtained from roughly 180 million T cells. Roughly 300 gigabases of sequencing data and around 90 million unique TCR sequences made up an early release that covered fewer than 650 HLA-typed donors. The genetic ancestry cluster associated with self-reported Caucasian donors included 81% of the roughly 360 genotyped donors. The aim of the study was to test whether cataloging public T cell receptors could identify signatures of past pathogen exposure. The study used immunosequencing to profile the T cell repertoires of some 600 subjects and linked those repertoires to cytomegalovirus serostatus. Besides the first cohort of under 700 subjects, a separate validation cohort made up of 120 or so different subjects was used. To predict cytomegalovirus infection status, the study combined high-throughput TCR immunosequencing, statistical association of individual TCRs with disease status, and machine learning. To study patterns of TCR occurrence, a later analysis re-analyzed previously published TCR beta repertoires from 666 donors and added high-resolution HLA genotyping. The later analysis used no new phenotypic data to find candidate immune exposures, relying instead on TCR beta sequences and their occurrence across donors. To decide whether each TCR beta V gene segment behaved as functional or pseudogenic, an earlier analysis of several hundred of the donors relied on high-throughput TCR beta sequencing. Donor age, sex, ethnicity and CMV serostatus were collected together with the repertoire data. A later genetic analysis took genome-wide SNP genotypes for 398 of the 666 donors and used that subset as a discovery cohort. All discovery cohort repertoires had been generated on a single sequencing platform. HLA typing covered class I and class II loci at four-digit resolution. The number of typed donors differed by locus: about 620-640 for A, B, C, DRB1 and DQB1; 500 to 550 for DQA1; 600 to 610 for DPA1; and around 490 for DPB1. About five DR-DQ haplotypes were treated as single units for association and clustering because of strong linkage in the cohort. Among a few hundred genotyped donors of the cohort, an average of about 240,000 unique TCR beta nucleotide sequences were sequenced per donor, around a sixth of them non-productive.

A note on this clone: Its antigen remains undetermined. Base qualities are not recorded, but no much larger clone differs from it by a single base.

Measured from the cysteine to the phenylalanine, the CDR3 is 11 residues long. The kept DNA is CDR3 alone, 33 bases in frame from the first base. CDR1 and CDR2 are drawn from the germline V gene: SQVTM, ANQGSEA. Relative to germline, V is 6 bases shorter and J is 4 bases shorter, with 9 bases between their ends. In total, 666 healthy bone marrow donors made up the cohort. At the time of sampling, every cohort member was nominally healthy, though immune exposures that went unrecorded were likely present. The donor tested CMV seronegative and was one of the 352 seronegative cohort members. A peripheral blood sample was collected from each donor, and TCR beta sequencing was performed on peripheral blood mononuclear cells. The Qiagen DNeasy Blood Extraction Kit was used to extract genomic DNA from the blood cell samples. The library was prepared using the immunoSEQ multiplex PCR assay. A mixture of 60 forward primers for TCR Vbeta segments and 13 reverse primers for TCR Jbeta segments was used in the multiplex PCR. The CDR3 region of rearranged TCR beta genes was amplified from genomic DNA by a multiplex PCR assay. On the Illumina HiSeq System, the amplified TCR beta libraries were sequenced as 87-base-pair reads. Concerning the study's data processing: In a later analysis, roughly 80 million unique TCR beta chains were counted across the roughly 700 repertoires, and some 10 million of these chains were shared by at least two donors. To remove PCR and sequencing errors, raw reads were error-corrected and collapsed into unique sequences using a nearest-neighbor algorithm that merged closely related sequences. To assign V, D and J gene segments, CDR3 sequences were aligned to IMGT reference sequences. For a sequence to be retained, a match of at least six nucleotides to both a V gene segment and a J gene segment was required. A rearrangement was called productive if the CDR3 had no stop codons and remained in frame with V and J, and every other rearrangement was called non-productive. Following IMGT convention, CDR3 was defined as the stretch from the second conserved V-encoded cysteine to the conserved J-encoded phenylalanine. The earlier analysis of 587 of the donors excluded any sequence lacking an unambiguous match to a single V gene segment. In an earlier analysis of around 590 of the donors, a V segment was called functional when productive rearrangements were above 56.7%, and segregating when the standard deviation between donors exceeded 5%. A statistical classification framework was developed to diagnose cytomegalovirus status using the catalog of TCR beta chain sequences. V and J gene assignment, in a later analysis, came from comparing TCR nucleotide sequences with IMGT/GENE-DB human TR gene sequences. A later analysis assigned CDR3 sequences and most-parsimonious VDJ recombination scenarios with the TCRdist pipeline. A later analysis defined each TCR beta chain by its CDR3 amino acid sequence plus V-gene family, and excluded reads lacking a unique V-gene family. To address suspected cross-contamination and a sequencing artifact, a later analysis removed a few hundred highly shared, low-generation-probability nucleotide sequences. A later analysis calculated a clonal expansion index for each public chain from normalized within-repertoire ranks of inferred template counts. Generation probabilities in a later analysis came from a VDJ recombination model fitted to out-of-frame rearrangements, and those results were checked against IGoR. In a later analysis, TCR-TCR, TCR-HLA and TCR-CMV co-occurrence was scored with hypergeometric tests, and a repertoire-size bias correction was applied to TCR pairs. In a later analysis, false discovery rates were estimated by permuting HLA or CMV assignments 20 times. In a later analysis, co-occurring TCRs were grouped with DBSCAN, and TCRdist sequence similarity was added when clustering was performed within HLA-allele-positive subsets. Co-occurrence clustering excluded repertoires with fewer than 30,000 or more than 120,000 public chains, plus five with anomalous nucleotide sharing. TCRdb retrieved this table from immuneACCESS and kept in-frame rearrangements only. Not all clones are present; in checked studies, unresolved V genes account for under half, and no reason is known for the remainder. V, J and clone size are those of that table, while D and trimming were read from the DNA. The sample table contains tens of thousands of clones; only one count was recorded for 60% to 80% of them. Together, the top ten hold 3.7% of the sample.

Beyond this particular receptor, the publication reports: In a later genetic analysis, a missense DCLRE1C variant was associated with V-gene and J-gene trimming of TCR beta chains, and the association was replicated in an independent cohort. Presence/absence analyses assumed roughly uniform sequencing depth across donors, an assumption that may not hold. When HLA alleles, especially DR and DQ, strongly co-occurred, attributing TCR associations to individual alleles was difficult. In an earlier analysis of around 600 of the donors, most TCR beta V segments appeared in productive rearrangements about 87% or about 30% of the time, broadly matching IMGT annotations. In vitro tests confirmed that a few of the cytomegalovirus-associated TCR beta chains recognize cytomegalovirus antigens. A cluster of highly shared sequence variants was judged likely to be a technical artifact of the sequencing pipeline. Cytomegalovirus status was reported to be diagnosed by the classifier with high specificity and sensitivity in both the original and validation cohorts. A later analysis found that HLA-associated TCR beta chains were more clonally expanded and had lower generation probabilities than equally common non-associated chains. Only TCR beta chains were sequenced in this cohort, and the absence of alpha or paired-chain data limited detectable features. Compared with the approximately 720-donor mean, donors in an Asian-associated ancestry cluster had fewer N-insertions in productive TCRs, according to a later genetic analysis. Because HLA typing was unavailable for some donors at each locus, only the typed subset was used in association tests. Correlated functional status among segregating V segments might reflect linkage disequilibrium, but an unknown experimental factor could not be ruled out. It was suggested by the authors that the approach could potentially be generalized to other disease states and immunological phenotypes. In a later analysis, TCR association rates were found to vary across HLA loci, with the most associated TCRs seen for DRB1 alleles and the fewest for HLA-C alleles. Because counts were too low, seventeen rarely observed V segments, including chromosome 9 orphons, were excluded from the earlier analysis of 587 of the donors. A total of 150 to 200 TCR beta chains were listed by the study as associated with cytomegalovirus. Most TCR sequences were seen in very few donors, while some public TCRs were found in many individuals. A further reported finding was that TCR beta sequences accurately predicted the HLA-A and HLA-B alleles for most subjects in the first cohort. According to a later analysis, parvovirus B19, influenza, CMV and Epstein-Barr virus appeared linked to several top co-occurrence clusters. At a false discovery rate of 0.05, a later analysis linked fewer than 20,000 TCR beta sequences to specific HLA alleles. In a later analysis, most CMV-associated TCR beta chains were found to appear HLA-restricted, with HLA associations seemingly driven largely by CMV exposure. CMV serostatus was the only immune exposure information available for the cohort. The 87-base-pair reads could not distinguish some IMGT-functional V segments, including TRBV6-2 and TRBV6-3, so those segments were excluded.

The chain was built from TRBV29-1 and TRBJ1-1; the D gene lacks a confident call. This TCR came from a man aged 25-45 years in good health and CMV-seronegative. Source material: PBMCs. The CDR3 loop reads CSVGGGTEAFF. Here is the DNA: TGCAGCGTGGGTGGAGGCACTGAAGCTTTCTTT.